This TCR beta chain was profiled in a study of blood T cell repertoires in COVID-19 (dated by TCRdb to 2018 to 2020). Looking at the study overall: Samples from collaborators originated in the United States, Italy and Spain and spanned both the acute and convalescent phases of COVID-19. The prospective study material was composed of cDNA or gDNA derived from T cells, B-cell-depleted T cells, or PBMCs. The dataset comprised deeply sampled blood TCRbeta repertoires from subjects exposed to, actively infected with, or recovered from COVID-19. The repertoires were made available in a free public database intended to serve as a resource for research on the immune response to SARS-CoV-2. Samples were obtained from the ongoing ImmuneRACE study (first 160 participants) and from about 1,300 subjects provided by 6 global collaborators. Sample metadata almost always included a de-identified subject ID, COVID-19 status, age in years and sex. Where HLA class I and class II types were available, the types were taken from metadata supplied by the sample provider, not from assay-based typing.

Each collaborating institution followed its own protocols to collect whole blood in K2EDTA tubes. Collaborator samples were shipped for TCRbeta analysis as frozen whole blood, isolated PBMCs, or DNA extracted from either sample type. To note about this clone: The specificity of this receptor is unknown. No base quality information exists; no much larger clone differs at one position.

From a lookup of the germline V gene, CDR1 and CDR2 are LGHNT and FRNRAP. The CDR3 holds 16 amino acids from the cysteine to the phenylalanine. Only the CDR3 portion is preserved as DNA: 48 bases, with reading frame beginning at the first base. Trimming removed 6 bases from V and 0 bases from J, leaving 15 bases between the germline ends. TCRbeta CDR3 regions were amplified from genomic DNA using the immunoSEQ Assay, a bias-controlled multiplex PCR. In the authors' own workflow: Nucleated cell counts per sample were estimated from amplification of reference gene primers within the assay. To quantify the absolute abundance of each unique TCRbeta CDR3 rearrangement, sequence reads were collapsed and filtered. For each sample, productive Simpson clonality was calculated by taking the square root of Simpson's diversity index across productive rearrangements. In TCRdb, the immuneACCESS table is reduced to in-frame sequences with V and J assigned. These tables do not hold every clone; where another copy was compared, an unresolved V gene accounts for under half, and the others remain unexplained. V, J and clone size are those of that table, while D and trimming were read from the DNA. This sample comprises about 100,000 clones, approximately 90% of them detected only once. In total, the top ten clones hold about 5% of the sample.

What the study reported, not specific to this receptor: How much clinical and demographic metadata was included differed by source and by participant, and the metadata was provided uncurated.

This sequence uses TRBV12-5 and TRBJ2-1; the D gene is possibly TRBD2, with 6 bases matching. Sequencing input: peripheral blood. This TCR was recovered from a man over 45 with acute or convalescent COVID-19. The nucleotides are TGTGCTAGTGGACCTGGGACTCTTGGCTCCTACAATGAGCAGTTCTTC. This gives the protein CASGPGTLGSYNEQFF.